This T cell receptor (beta chain) was sequenced in a study of blood T cell repertoires in COVID-19. As for the study in general: Acute and convalescent COVID-19 samples came from the United States, Italy and Spain. In each case, the material was cDNA or gDNA derived from T cells, B-cell-depleted T cells, or PBMCs.

Seattle cases were enrolled at active infection and followed longitudinally. Germline CDR1 and CDR2: SQVTM and ANQGSEA. This CDR3 comprises 15 residues. Trimming cost V 5 bases and J 1 base; bases outside gene matches: 4. Original processing methods: Counts of nucleated cells, estimated from reference gene primer amplification, were obtained. Sequencing was performed with immunoSEQ multiplex PCR; in TCRdb, only in-frame clones are kept and a portion is missing. Clone size and V and J calls were adopted from that table, with D and trimming inferred from the DNA. This sample yields about 410,000 clones, of which about 89% are seen a single time; about 1.6% belongs to the top ten.

This TCR was sampled from a middle-aged woman with COVID-19, enrolled during active disease. This chain links TRBV29-1 with TRBJ2-2, with 10 positions matching TRBD2. The material sequenced was peripheral blood. The chain's CDR3 is CSVSRLAGNTGELFF. The CDR3, as DNA: TGCAGCGTTTCCAGACTAGCGGGGAACACCGGGGAGCTGTTTTTT.